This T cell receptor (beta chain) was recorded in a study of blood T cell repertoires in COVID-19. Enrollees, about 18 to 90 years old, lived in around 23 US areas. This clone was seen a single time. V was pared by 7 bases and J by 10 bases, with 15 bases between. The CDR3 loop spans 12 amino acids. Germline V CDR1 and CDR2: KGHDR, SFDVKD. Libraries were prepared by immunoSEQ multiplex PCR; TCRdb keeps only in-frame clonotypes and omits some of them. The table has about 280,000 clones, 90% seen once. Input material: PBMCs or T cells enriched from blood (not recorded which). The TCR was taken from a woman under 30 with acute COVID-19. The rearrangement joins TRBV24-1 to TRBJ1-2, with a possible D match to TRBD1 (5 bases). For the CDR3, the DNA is TGTGCCACCAGCCAGGGTTCCGATGACTACACCTTC. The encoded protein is CATSQGSDDYTF.